Shown below are 26 T cell receptor beta chains from a single sample sequenced in a study of breast tumors, draining lymph nodes, adjacent tissues. Each CDR3 protein is one row after TCRdb ran MiXCR on the multiplex PCR reads. The sample holds fewer than 200,000 distinct CDR3 sequences, about 34% seen once. Samples came from axillary lymph nodes draining the breast cancer. Sequencing was performed on axillary lymph node tissue. The receptors stem from a female donor with breast cancer. Some clones in this sample may be carry-over from other donors' samples.

This clonotype has only a few counts. The genes are TRBV7-3 and TRBJ1-1; possibly TRBD1 for D (5 bases). The germline V and J ends were trimmed by 2 bases and 5 bases, with 15 bases remaining between them. The germline CDR1 and CDR2 sequences are SGHTA and FQGTGA. The CDR3 spans 15 residues. Written as DNA, the CDR3 is TGTGCCAGCAGCTTACGCGCAGGGATGGAGACTGAAGCTTTCTTT. It encodes CASSLRAGMETEAFF.

About this clonotype itself: Because it lacks the conserved phenylalanine or tryptophan at the end, this CDR3 is likely a read error. CDR3: CAIGSLAGGTDTQYL. CDR3 coding DNA: TGTGCCATCGGCTCTCTCGCGGGGGGCACAGATACGCAGTATCTT. The gene calls are TRBV10-3 and TRBJ2-3; TRBD2 agrees at 7 bases. With V trimmed by 8 bases and J by 1 base, 9 bases remained unmatched. CDR1 ENHRY and CDR2 SYGVKD come from the germline V gene. This CDR3 is 15 amino acids long.

This clonotype has just one count. The chain has TRBV14 and TRBJ1-4; no clear D. The CDR3 loop spans 15 amino acids. With 6 bases removed from V and 2 bases from J, the gap between germline ends came to 13 bases. From germline, CDR1 is SGHDN and CDR2 FVKESK. The CDR3 here is CASSPPVLTNEKLFF. The CDR3 bases are TGTGCCAGCAGTCCTCCCGTACTGACTAATGAAAAACTGTTTTTT. The whole variable domain, remainder taken from reference TRBV14 and TRBJ1-4, is EAGVTQFPSHSVIEKGQTVTLRCDPISGHDNLYWYRRVMGKEIKFLLHFVKESKQDESGMPNNRFLAERTGGTYSTLKVQPAELEDSGVYFCASSPPVLTNEKLFFGSGTQLSVL.

This clonotype was detected many times. This chain uses TRBV6-5 with TRBJ2-5; 14 bases agree with TRBD2. CDR3 length: 16 residues. The J segment lost 4 bases and the V segment lost 5 bases, leaving 6 bases of the junction unmatched. Germline CDR1 reads MNHEY; CDR2 reads SVGAGI. The CDR3: CASSKTSGGARETQYF. In DNA form, the CDR3 reads TGTGCCAGCAGTAAGACTAGCGGGGGGGCACGAGAGACCCAGTACTTC.

This clonotype has ten or more counts. This chain links TRBV4-1 with TRBJ2-6; D gene ambiguous. Germline V lookup: CDR1 MGHRA, CDR2 YSYEKL. Deletions cut 3 bases from V and 0 bases from J, with 3 bases between. The CDR3 contains 14 residues. CDR3 protein: CASSHPSGANVLTF. CDR3 nucleotide sequence: TGCGCCAGCAGCCATCCCTCTGGGGCCAACGTCCTGACTTTC.

Turning to this clonotype: A much larger clone differs from this one at a single base, so this may be a read error. V is TRBV12-3 or TRBV12-4 and J is TRBJ2-5; possibly TRBD2 for D (5 bases). Between the trimmed V and J ends, which lost 3 bases and 3 bases, there was a span of 17 bases. The CDR3 runs to 16 residues. The CDR3: CASSFRGSATKETQYF. The CDR3 DNA sequence: TGTGCCAGCAGTTTCCGGGGTAGCGCAACCAAAGAGACCCAGTACTTC.

This clonotype came up many times. The rearrangement joins TRBV12-3 or TRBV12-4 to TRBJ1-5; the match to TRBD1 covers 7 bases. The V gene end was trimmed by 6 bases and the J gene end by 5 bases; junction bases not matched to a gene: 10. CDR3 length: 15 amino acids. Here the CDR3 reads CASSLRQGRDQPQHF. CDR3 coding DNA: TGTGCCAGCAGCCTCCGACAGGGCCGGGATCAGCCCCAGCATTTT.

This clonotype was observed many times. The V gene is TRBV25-1, the J gene TRBJ1-2; D gene uncertain. Trimming removed 1 base from V and 8 bases from J, with 5 bases in between. The CDR3 covers 11 residues. Germline V gene lookup returns CDR1 MGHDK and CDR2 SYGVNS. CDR3 residues: CASSESRGYTF. Written as DNA, the CDR3 is TGTGCCAGCAGTGAATCCCGGGGCTACACCTTC.

The rearrangement uses TRBV11-2 and TRBJ2-5; D call uncertain. The CDR3 loop spans 12 amino acids. Germline lookup yields CDR1 SGHAT and CDR2 FQNNGV. V lost 5 bases and J 5 bases, leaving 9 bases between the germline ends. Here the CDR3 DNA reads TGTGCCAGCAGCCGGACGAGGGAGACCCAGTACTTC. The encoded protein is CASSRTRETQYF.

This clonotype was found many times. This chain connects TRBV5-5 to TRBJ2-3, with a tentative D call TRBD2 (5 bases). The V gene lost 1 base and the J gene lost 2 bases, with 14 bases spanning the gap. This CDR3 has 16 amino acids. In germline, CDR1 is SGHKS, CDR2 YYEKEE (reference sequence). The CDR3 here is CASSLQRKYYTDTQYF. The CDR3 region has the DNA TGTGCCAGCAGCTTGCAGCGGAAATACTACACAGATACGCAGTATTTT.

There are many counts of this clonotype. This chain uses TRBV4-1 with TRBJ2-5, with D unresolved. Per the germline V gene, CDR1 is MGHRA and CDR2 is YSYEKL. Trimming took 0 bases from V and 0 from J, leaving 8 bases between them. The CDR3 contains 15 residues. The DNA for the CDR3 is TGCGCCAGCAGCCAAGATAGTAGGTACCAAGAGACCCAGTACTTC. Its translation: CASSQDSRYQETQYF.

In its sample, this clonotype was seen many times. The V gene is TRBV7-9, the J gene TRBJ2-3, with TRBD2 matching 8 bases. Trimming cost V 2 bases and J 1 base; bases outside gene matches: 2. Germline loops: CDR1 SEHNR, CDR2 FQNEAQ (reference sequence). The CDR3 is made up of 15 amino acids. CDR3 amino acids: CASSLISGGTDTQYF. CDR3 nucleotide sequence: TGTGCCAGCAGCTTAATTAGCGGGGGCACAGATACGCAGTATTTT.

This clonotype was observed a few times. The chain is built from TRBV7-3 and TRBJ1-1, with D perhaps TRBD1 (5 bases). The CDR3 has 14 residues. Germline assignment: CDR1 SGHTA and CDR2 FQGTGA. The germline V and J ends were trimmed by 2 bases and 2 bases, with 9 bases remaining between them. The CDR3 DNA is TGTGCCAGCAGCTTACGGGGGGATAACACTGAAGCTTTCTTT. Translated: CASSLRGDNTEAFF.

This clonotype was seen more than once but under ten times. This chain uses TRBV20-1 with TRBJ1-1; 9 positions agree with TRBD1. The CDR3 runs to 16 residues. The V and J ends lost 6 bases and 0 bases, in that order; junction bases with no gene match: 11. Germline CDR1 DFQATT, CDR2 SNEGSKA (reference sequence). The CDR3 reads CSASGTGRGLNTEAFF. The CDR3 DNA is TGCAGTGCCTCAGGGACAGGGAGGGGATTGAACACTGAAGCTTTCTTT.

This chain joins TRBV2 and TRBJ2-7; tentative D call: TRBD1 (6 bases). CDR3 length equals 17 residues. Germline lookup yields CDR1 SNHLY and CDR2 FYNNEI. V shed 1 base and J shed 0 bases, with 16 bases lying between them. The CDR3: CASSEGVGRDISYEQYF. The DNA of the CDR3 is TGTGCCAGCAGTGAAGGGGTGGGACGGGACATCTCCTACGAGCAGTACTTC.

V is TRBV5-1 and J is TRBJ2-7; 9 bases are shared with TRBD1. The germline gives CDR1 SGHRS, CDR2 YFSETQ. The CDR3 runs to 16 residues. Trimming removed 4 bases from V and 3 bases from J; junction bases left unmatched: 11. The CDR3 DNA reads TGCGCCAGCAGCCAAGTCGAGGGACAGGGAAACTACGAGCAGTACTTC. It encodes CASSQVEGQGNYEQYF.

As for this clonotype: A read error may account for a junction end that differs from germline. V usage is TRBV2 and J usage is TRBJ2-3; D remains unclear. The CDR3 is made up of 13 amino acids. The germline V gene encodes CDR1 SNHLY and CDR2 FYNNEI. CDR3 nucleotide sequence: TGTGCCAGCAACAGCGTTAGCACAGATACGCGGTGTTTT. Encoded protein: CASNSVSTDTRCF.

The sample holds many counts of this clonotype. The chain has TRBV12-3 or TRBV12-4 and TRBJ1-6, with D perhaps matching TRBD1 (6 bases). There are 13 residues in the CDR3. Trimming pared 9 bases from V and 7 bases from J, leaving 13 bases between. CDR3 bases: TGTGCCAGTCGGGGGCTCGAAAATTCACCCCTCCACTTT. Its translation: CASRGLENSPLHF.

This clonotype was observed many times. V is TRBV6-5 and J is TRBJ1-5; weak D call: TRBD1 (5 bases). This CDR3 is 17 amino acids long. Germline V gene lookup returns CDR1 MNHEY and CDR2 SVGAGI. Trimming stripped 0 bases from V and 1 base from J, with 13 bases between. CDR3 region: CASSYSGGRGSNQPQHF. CDR3 in DNA: TGTGCCAGCAGTTACTCGGGGGGACGGGGAAGCAATCAGCCCCAGCATTTT.

This clonotype was seen repeatedly, ten times or more. J is TRBJ2-7 and V is TRBV5-1; 8 positions agree with TRBD2. Germline-derived CDR1 and CDR2 are SGHRS and YFSETQ. V lost 4 bases to trimming and J lost 4 bases; unmatched junction nucleotides: 16. The CDR3 totals 17 residues. The CDR3 sequence: CASSPLAGPPLLYEQYF. The CDR3 bases are TGCGCCAGCAGCCCTCTAGCGGGTCCTCCACTCTTGTACGAGCAGTACTTC.

This clonotype was recorded many times. The genes are TRBV20-1 and TRBJ1-5, with a possible D match to TRBD1 (6 bases). The CDR3 sequence is 14 residues long. Germline-derived CDR1 and CDR2 are DFQATT and SNEGSKA (reference sequence). V was pared by 3 bases and J by 6 bases, with 15 bases between. Written as DNA, the CDR3 is TGCAGTGCTAGTTGGCCGGGGGCTCGTCAGCCCCAGCATTTT. Translating gives CSASWPGARQPQHF.

In this sample, this clonotype turned up many times. The chain is built from TRBV19 and TRBJ1-2, with D possibly being TRBD1 (5 bases). Trimming took off 2 bases at V and 2 bases at J, with 6 bases between the two ends. CDR3 length equals 13 residues. The V gene's germline CDR1 is LNHDA and CDR2 SQIVND (reference sequence). The chain's CDR3 is CASSISGNYGYTF. In DNA, the CDR3 is TGTGCCAGTAGTATATCAGGGAACTATGGCTACACCTTC.

This clonotype occurred once. The chain links TRBV14 to TRBJ2-1, with D hard to call. The V gene's germline CDR1 is SGHDN and CDR2 FVKESK. V was clipped by 8 bases and J by 8 bases, with 16 bases between them. The CDR3 totals 13 residues. CDR3 amino acids: CASQKAYGDEQFF. CDR3 sequence (DNA): TGTGCCAGCCAAAAGGCGTATGGGGATGAGCAGTTCTTC.

This clonotype was counted at least ten times. The chain recombines TRBV7-2 with TRBJ2-5, with D uncertain. The CDR3 length is 13 residues. The V end was cut by 3 bases, the J end by 1 base, with 6 bases between. Looked up from germline, CDR1 is SGHTA and CDR2 is FQGNSA. This CDR3 reads CASSLNTQETQYF. Written as DNA, the CDR3 is TGTGCCAGCAGCTTGAATACCCAAGAGACCCAGTACTTC.

This clonotype was picked up many times. This chain links TRBV2 with TRBJ2-7, with 7 bases lining up with TRBD1. V shed 6 bases, J shed 6 bases, and the junction held 5 bases outside the gene matches. CDR1 and CDR2 from the germline V gene are SNHLY and FYNNEI. This CDR3 has 12 amino acids. The CDR3 DNA follows: TGTGCCAGCAGCGCACAGGGGTTCGAGCAGTACTTC. This encodes CASSAQGFEQYF.

A note on this clonotype: A much more abundant neighbour one base away suggests this may be a read error. The chain combines TRBV7-9 with TRBJ1-5, with D uncertain. The CDR3 length is 14 residues. V gave up 6 bases and J gave up 6 bases, with 15 bases separating them. CDR1 is SEHNR, CDR2 FQNEAQ, per germline (reference sequence). CDR3 amino acids: CASSERRMSQPQHF. DNA of the CDR3: TGTGCCAGCAGTGAACGGAGGATGAGTCAGCCCCAGCATTTT.